This TCR beta chain was identified in a study of siplizumab effects on memory and regulatory T cells. Study-level points and caveats: Controls had more than 25% Treg-derived mappable alloreactive CD4+ clones on average, versus around 62% with siplizumab. Both greater diversity than memory cells and a major contribution to the alloresponse seemed to characterize naive T cells.

Some 92,000 TCR templates were assayed per sample. Produced via immunoSEQ multiplex PCR; TCRdb's table is partial and in-frame only. Of about 100,000 clones listed, 91% are singletons. V shed 4 bases and J 0 bases; nucleotides not matched to a gene: 11. Per the germline V gene, CDR1 is PRHDT and CDR2 is FYEKMQ (reference sequence). The CDR3 consists of 18 residues. Concerning this clone: The antigen is not known.

The V and J genes are TRBV13 and TRBJ1-3, with 8 positions matching TRBD1. Sequencing was performed on CD4+ T cells sorted from blood. The receptor was isolated from a human donor in good health. As DNA, the CDR3 is TGTGCCAGCAGCTCACCCCGGACAGGGAAGACCTCTGGAAACACCATATATTTT. It codes for CASSSPRTGKTSGNTIYF.